The next 9 T cell receptor beta chains were all read from a single sample in a study of pediatric ulcerative colitis. Clones were read by immunoSEQ multiplex PCR, and TCRdb kept only the in-frame ones, dropping some. The sample holds roughly 64,000 clones, approximately 87% seen once. Sequences were obtained from blood. The receptor source for this set is a boy between 10 and 17 years old with severe ulcerative colitis.

V is TRBV6-5 and J is TRBJ1-5, with 9 bases lining up with TRBD1. V trimming: 6 bases; J trimming: 4 bases; junction bases outside the gene matches: 7. The length of the CDR3 is 15 residues. The germline CDR1 and CDR2 sequences are MNHEY and SVGAGI. CDR3 sequence (DNA): TGTGCCAGCAGCCTCGGGACAGGGCTTAATCAGCCCCAGCATTTT. Residues: CASSLGTGLNQPQHF.

The V gene is TRBV6-5, the J gene TRBJ1-2; D not certain. This CDR3 comprises 14 residues. Between the trimmed V and J ends, which lost 2 bases and 2 bases, there was a span of 9 bases. Germline CDR1 is MNHEY and CDR2 is SVGAGI. Written as DNA, the CDR3 is TGTGCCAGCAGTTACGATCACGAAAACTATGGCTACACCTTC. The encoded protein is CASSYDHENYGYTF.

The chain couples TRBV9 to TRBJ2-3, with 12 bases lining up with TRBD2. Germline trimming cut 3 bases from V and 4 bases from J; bases unmatched to any gene: 3. The CDR3 consists of 15 residues. Germline V gene lookup returns CDR1 SGDLS and CDR2 YYNGEE. The CDR3 coding sequence is TGTGCCAGCAGCGACGGACTAGCGGGATCAGATACGCAGTATTTT. It encodes CASSDGLAGSDTQYF.

The genes are TRBV7-9 and TRBJ2-7; D is possibly TRBD1 or TRBD2 (5 bases each). The length of the CDR3 is 14 residues. Germline lookup yields CDR1 SEHNR and CDR2 FQNEAQ (reference sequence). V was cut by 3 bases and J by 4 bases, with 13 bases left in between. CDR3 nucleotide sequence: TGTGCCAGCAGCTTGTCGGGGCGCATTTACGAGCAGTACTTC. This sequence encodes CASSLSGRIYEQYF.

J is TRBJ2-2 and V is TRBV7-9; D uncertain. The CDR3 has 12 residues. The V gene's germline CDR1 is SEHNR and CDR2 FQNEAQ (reference sequence). The ends were cut back, 5 bases at V and 5 bases at J, with 6 bases in the middle. DNA of the CDR3: TGTGCCAGCAGCGGAGATACCGGGGAGCTGTTTTTT. Amino acids: CASSGDTGELFF. The full variable domain, in which reference TRBV7-9 and TRBJ2-2 provide the parts outside the CDR3, is DTGVSQNPRHKITKRGQNVTFRCDPISEHNRLYWYRQTLGQGPEFLTYFQNEAQLEKSRLLSDRFSAERPKGSFSTLEIQRTEQGDSAMYLCASSGDTGELFFGEGSRLTVL.

The chain employs TRBV7-2 and TRBJ1-2; D remains unclear. Trimming removed 4 bases at V and 4 bases at J, with 10 bases between. CDR1 and CDR2 from the germline V gene are SGHTA and FQGNSA. This CDR3 has 13 amino acids. Here the CDR3 reads CASSSRPPYGYTF. The CDR3 DNA follows: TGTGCCAGCAGCTCCCGGCCGCCCTATGGCTACACCTTC. The full variable domain, completed using reference TRBV7-2 and TRBJ1-2, is GAGVSQSPSNKVTEKGKDVELRCDPISGHTALYWYRQSLGQGLEFLIYFQGNSAPDKSGLPSDRFSAERTGGSVSTLTIQRTQQEDSAVYLCASSSRPPYGYTFGSGTRLTVV.

The chain employs TRBV7-3 and TRBJ1-2; D not certain. This CDR3 is 13 amino acids long. Germline V gene data show CDR1 as SGHTA and CDR2 as FQGTGA. V shed 1 base and J shed 8 bases, with 11 bases lying between them. The CDR3 DNA is TGTGCCAGCAGCTTAAATGGTGGTAGAGGCTACACCTTC. As protein: CASSLNGGRGYTF. Together with reference TRBV7-3 and TRBJ1-2, the CDR3 gives the full variable domain: GAGVSQTPSNKVTEKGKYVELRCDPISGHTALYWYRQSLGQGPEFLIYFQGTGAADDSGLPNDRFFAVRPEGSVSTLKIQRTERGDSAVYLCASSLNGGRGYTFGSGTRLTVV.

This chain connects TRBV5-1 to TRBJ2-7; TRBD2 agrees at 7 bases. Trimming removed 0 bases from V and 3 bases from J; junction bases left unmatched: 6. The germline V gene has CDR1 SGHRS and CDR2 YFSETQ. CDR3 length: 15 amino acids. CDR3 DNA sequence: TGCGCCAGCAGCTTGGTGCTCGCGGGGGACTACGAGCAGTACTTC. It encodes CASSLVLAGDYEQYF.

This sequence joins TRBV7-9 and TRBJ2-1, with D possibly being TRBD1 (5 bases). Trimming took off 3 bases at V and 8 bases at J, with 14 bases between the two ends. Per germline, CDR1 SEHNR and CDR2 FQNEAQ (reference sequence). The CDR3 contains 14 residues. The CDR3 DNA sequence: TGTGCCAGCAGCTTTAAAGACAGCCGGCATGAGCAGTTCTTC. Translated: CASSFKDSRHEQFF.